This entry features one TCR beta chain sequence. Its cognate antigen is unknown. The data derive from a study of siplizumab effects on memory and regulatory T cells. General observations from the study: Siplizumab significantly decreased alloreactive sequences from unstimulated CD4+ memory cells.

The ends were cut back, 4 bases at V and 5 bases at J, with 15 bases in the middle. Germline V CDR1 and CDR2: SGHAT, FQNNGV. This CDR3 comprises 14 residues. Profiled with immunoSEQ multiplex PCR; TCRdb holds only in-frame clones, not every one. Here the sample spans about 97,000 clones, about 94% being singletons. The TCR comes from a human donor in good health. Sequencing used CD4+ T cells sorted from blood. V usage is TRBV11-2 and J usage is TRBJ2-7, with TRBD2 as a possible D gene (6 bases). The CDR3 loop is CASSSLALRDEQYF. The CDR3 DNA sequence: TGTGCCAGCAGCTCACTAGCCCTTCGGGACGAGCAGTACTTC.